This T cell receptor (beta chain) is drawn from a study of T cell clonality in common variable immunodeficiency. Points from the study as a whole: Links between repertoire features and CVID complications were heterogeneity-limited. Common variable immunodeficiency TCR beta sequences reportedly had fewer deletions and N-nucleotide insertions. CVID subjects shared fewer TCRbeta clones than healthy controls did.

Profiling relied on immunoSEQ multiplex PCR, and the TCRdb table lists in-frame clones only, not all of them. Listed for the sample are more than 30,000 clones, none seen a single time. CDR1 and CDR2 (germline): SGHRS, YFSETQ. The V end lost 0 bases, the J end lost 7 bases, and 11 bases lay between the germline ends. CDR3 length: 14 amino acids. Reduced serum IgG, IgA and/or IgM plus specific antibody deficiency defined CVID. CVID subjects were neither ill nor on immunomodulatory or immunosuppressive medication at sampling. For this clone: Its specificity is not known. Read coverage stops 3 residues before the CDR3 terminus; the germline J gene supplies the remainder.

V is TRBV5-1 and J is TRBJ2-1; weak D call: TRBD2 (6 bases). The receptor's source is a human donor with common variable immunodeficiency. The specimen was peripheral blood mononuclear cells. CDR3 amino acids: CASSLASVQNEQFF. Partial CDR3 DNA: TGCGCCAGCAGCTTGGCTAGCGTTCAAAATGAG.